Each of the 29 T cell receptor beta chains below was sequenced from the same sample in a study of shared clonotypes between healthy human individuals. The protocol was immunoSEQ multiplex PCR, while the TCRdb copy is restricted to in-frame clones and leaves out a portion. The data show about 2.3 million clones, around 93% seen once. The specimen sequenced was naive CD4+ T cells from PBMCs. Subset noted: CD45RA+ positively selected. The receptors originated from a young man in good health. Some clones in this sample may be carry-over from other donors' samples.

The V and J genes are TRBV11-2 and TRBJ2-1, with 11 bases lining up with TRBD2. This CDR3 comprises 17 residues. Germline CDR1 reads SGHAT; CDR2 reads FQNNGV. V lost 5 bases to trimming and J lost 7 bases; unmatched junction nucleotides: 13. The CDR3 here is CASSPGGSGRARNEQFF. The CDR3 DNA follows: TGTGCCAGCAGCCCTGGGGGTAGCGGGAGGGCCAGAAATGAGCAGTTCTTC. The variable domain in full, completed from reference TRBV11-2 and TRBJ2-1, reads EAGVAQSPRYKIIEKRQSVAFWCNPISGHATLYWYQQILGQGPKLLIQFQNNGVVDDSQLPKDRFSAERLKGVDSTLKIQPAKLEDSAVYLCASSPGGSGRARNEQFFGPGTRLTVL.

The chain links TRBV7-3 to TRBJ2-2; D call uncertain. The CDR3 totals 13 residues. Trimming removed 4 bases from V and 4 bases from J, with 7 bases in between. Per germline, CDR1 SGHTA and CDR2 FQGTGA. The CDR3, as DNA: TGTGCCAGCAGCTCAGCTGTCACCGGGGAGCTGTTTTTT. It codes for CASSSAVTGELFF.

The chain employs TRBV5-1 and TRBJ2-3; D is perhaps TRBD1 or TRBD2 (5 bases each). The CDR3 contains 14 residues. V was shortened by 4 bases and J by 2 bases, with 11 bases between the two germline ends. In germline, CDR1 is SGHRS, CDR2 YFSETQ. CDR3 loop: CASSPRDLTDTQYF. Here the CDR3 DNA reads TGCGCCAGCAGCCCCCGGGACCTCACAGATACGCAGTATTTT.

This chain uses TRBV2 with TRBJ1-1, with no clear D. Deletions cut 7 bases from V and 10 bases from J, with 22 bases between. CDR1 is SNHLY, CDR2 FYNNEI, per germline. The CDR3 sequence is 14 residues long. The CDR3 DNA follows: TGTGCCAGCACTGTGAACGGGCCTAGCGAATTAGCTTTCTTT. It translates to CASTVNGPSELAFF. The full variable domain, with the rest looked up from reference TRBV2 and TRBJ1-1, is EPEVTQTPSHQVTQMGQEVILRCVPISNHLYFYWYRQILGQKVEFLVSFYNNEISEKSEIFDDQFSVERPDGSNFTLKIRSTKLEDSAMYFCASTVNGPSELAFFGQGTRLTVV.

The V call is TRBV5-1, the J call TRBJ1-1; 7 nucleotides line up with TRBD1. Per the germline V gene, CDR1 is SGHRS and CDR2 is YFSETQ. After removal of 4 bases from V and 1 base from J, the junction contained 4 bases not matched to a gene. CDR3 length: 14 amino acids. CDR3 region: CASSVGGGNTEAFF. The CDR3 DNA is TGCGCCAGCAGCGTAGGGGGCGGGAACACTGAAGCTTTCTTT. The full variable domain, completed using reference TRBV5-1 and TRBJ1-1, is KAGVTQTPRYLIKTRGQQVTLSCSPISGHRSVSWYQQTPGQGLQFLFEYFSETQRNKGNFPGRFSGRQFSNSRSEMNVSTLELGDSALYLCASSVGGGNTEAFFGQGTRLTVV.

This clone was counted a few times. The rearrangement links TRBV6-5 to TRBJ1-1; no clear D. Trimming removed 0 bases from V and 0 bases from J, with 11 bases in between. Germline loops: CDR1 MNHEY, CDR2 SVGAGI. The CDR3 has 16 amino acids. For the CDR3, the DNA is TGTGCCAGCAGTTACTCGCTCACTGCACTGAACACTGAAGCTTTCTTT. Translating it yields CASSYSLTALNTEAFF.

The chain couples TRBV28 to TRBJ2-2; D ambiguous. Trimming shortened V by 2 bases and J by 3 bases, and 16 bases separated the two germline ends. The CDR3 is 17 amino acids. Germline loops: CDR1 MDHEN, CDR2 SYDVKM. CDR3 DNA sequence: TGTGCCAGCAGTTTACCTAACCGGGCCGGAGACACCGGGGAGCTGTTTTTT. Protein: CASSLPNRAGDTGELFF.

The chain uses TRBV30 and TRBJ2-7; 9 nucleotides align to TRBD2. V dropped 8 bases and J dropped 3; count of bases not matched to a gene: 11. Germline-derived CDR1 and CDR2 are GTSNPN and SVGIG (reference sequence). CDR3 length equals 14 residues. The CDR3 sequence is CAEGRGSGSYEQYF. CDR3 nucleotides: TGTGCCGAAGGGCGGGGTAGCGGGAGCTACGAGCAGTACTTC.

CDR3 bases: TGTGCCAGCAGCTTAAAAGGCCCGAACACTGAAGCTTTCTTT. Translation gives CASSLKGPNTEAFF. The V call is TRBV7-9, the J call TRBJ1-1, with D uncertain. V lost 2 bases to trimming and J lost 1 base, with 8 bases between them. Germline loops: CDR1 SEHNR, CDR2 FQNEAQ (reference sequence). The CDR3 consists of 14 residues.

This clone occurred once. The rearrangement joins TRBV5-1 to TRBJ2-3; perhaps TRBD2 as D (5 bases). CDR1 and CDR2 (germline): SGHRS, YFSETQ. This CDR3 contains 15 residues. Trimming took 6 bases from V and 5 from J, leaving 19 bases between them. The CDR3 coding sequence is TGCGCCAGCACGGATGGACCCCAACGGGGAGATACGCAGTATTTT. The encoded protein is CASTDGPQRGDTQYF. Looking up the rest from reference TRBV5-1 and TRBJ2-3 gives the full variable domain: KAGVTQTPRYLIKTRGQQVTLSCSPISGHRSVSWYQQTPGQGLQFLFEYFSETQRNKGNFPGRFSGRQFSNSRSEMNVSTLELGDSALYLCASTDGPQRGDTQYFGPGTRLTVL.

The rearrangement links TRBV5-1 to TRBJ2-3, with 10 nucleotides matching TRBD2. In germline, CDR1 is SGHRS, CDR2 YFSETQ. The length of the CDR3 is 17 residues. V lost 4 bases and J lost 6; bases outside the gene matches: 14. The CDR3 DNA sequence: TGCGCCAGCAGCCAGGGCGCTAGCGGGAGAGGAGGGGATACGCAGTATTTT. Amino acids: CASSQGASGRGGDTQYF.

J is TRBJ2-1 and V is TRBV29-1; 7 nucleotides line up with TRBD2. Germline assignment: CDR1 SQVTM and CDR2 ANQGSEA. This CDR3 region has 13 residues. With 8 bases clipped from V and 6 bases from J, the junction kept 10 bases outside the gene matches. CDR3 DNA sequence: TGCAGCACGCGGCCAGGACTAGTCAATGAGCAGTTCTTC. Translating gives CSTRPGLVNEQFF.

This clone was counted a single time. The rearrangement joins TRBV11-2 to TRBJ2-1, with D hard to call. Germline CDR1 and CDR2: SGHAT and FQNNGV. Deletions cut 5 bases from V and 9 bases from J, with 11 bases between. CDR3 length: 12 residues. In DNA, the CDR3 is TGTGCCAGCAGCCCCCAATCGACTGAGCAGTTCTTC. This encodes CASSPQSTEQFF.

Here the CDR3 reads CASSQPWDYPHNEQFF. In DNA, the CDR3 is TGTGCCAGCAGCCAGCCCTGGGACTATCCGCACAATGAGCAGTTCTTC. V usage is TRBV7-9 and J usage is TRBJ2-1; 7 positions match TRBD2. From germline, CDR1 is SEHNR and CDR2 FQNEAQ (reference sequence). V trimming: 5 bases; J trimming: 5 bases; junction bases outside the gene matches: 12. The CDR3 is 16 amino acids.

CDR3 sequence (DNA): TGCGCCAGCAGCTCTCTAGCCTTGAACACTGAAGCTTTCTTT. It yields the protein CASSSLALNTEAFF. The V gene is TRBV5-1, the J gene TRBJ1-1; no clear D. V was clipped by 3 bases and J by 0 bases, with 9 bases between them. Germline V lookup: CDR1 SGHRS, CDR2 YFSETQ. CDR3 length: 14 amino acids.

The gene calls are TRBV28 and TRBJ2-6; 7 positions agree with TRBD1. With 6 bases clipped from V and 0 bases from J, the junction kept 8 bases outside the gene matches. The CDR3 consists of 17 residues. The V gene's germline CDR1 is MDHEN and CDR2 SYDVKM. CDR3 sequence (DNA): TGTGCCAGCAGCTTACAGGGGATCCCCTCTGGGGCCAACGTCCTGACTTTC. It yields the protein CASSLQGIPSGANVLTF.

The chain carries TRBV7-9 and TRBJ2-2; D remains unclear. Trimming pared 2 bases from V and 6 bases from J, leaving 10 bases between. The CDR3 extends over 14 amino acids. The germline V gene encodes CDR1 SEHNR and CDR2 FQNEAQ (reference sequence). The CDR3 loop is CASSLRGGAGELFF. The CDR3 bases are TGTGCCAGCAGCTTAAGAGGTGGTGCCGGGGAGCTGTTTTTT.

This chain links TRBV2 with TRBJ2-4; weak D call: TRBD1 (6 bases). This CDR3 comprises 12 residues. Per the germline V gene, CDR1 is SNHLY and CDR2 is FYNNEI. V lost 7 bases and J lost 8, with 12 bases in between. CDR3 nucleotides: TGTGCCAGCAAGGGTGAGGGGGACATTCAGTACTTC. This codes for CASKGEGDIQYF.

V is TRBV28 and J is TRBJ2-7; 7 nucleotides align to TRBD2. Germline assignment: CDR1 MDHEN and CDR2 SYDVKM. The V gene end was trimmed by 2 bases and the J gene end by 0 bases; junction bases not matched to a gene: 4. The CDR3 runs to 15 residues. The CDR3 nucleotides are TGTGCCAGCAGTTTACTGCGGACTAGCTCCTACGAGCAGTACTTC. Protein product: CASSLLRTSSYEQYF.

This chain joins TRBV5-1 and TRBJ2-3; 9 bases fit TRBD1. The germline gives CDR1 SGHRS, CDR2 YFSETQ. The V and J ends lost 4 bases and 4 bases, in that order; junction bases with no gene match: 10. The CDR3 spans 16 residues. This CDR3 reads CASSGTGGIFPDTQYF. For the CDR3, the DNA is TGCGCCAGCAGCGGTACAGGGGGCATTTTTCCAGATACGCAGTATTTT.

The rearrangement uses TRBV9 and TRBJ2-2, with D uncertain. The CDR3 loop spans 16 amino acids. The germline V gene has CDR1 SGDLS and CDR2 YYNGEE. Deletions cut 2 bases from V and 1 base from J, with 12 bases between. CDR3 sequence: CASSVTGRMNTGELFF. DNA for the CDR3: TGTGCCAGCAGCGTGACTGGACGGATGAACACCGGGGAGCTGTTTTTT.

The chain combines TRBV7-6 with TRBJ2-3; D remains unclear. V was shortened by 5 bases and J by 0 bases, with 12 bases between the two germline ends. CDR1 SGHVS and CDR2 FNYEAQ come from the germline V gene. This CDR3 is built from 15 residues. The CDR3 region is CASSPMRHSTDTQYF. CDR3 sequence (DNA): TGTGCCAGCAGCCCAATGCGTCATAGCACAGATACGCAGTATTTT.

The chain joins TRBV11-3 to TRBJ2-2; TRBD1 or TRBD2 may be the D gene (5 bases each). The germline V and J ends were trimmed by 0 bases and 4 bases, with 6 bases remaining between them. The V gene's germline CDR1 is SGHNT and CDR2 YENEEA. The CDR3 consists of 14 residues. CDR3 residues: CASSLDGGTGELFF. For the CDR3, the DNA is TGTGCCAGCAGCTTAGATGGGGGCACCGGGGAGCTGTTTTTT.

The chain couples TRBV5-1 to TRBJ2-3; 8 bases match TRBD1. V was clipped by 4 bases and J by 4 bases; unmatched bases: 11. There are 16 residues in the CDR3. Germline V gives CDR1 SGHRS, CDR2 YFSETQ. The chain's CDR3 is CASSPQDRDSADTQYF. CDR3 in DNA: TGCGCCAGCAGCCCACAGGACAGGGATTCGGCAGATACGCAGTATTTT.

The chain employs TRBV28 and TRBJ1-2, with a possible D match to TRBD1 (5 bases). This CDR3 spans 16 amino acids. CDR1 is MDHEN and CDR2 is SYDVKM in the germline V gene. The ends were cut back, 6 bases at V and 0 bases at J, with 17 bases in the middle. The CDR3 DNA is TGTGCCAGCAGCCCCGGGGCACGGAGTACTAACTATGGCTACACCTTC. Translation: CASSPGARSTNYGYTF.

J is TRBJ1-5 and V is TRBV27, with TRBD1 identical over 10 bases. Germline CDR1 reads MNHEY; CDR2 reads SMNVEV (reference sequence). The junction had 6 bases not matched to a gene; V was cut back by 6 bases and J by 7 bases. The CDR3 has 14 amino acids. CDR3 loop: CASSRDRGLQPQHF. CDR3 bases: TGTGCCAGCAGCCGGGACAGGGGTCTCCAGCCCCAGCATTTT.

CDR3 in DNA: TGTGCCAGCAGCGCCGGACAGGGGGCTTGGGATGAGCAGTTCTTC. Translated: CASSAGQGAWDEQFF. The chain carries TRBV9 and TRBJ2-1, with 11 bases identical to TRBD1. The CDR3 spans 15 residues. Germline values: CDR1 SGDLS, CDR2 YYNGEE. The V and J ends lost 3 bases and 8 bases, in that order; junction bases with no gene match: 7.

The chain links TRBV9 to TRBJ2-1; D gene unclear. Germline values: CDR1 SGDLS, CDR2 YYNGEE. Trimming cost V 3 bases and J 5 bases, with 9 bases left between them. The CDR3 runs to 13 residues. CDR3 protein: CASSEGAHNEQFF. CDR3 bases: TGTGCCAGCAGCGAGGGCGCCCACAATGAGCAGTTCTTC.

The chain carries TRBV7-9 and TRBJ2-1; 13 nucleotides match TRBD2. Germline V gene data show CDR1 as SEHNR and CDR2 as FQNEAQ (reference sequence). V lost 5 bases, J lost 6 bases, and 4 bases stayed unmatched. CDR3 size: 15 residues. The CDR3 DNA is TGTGCCAGCAGCCGGACTAGCGGGAGTAGCAATGAGCAGTTCTTC. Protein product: CASSRTSGSSNEQFF.